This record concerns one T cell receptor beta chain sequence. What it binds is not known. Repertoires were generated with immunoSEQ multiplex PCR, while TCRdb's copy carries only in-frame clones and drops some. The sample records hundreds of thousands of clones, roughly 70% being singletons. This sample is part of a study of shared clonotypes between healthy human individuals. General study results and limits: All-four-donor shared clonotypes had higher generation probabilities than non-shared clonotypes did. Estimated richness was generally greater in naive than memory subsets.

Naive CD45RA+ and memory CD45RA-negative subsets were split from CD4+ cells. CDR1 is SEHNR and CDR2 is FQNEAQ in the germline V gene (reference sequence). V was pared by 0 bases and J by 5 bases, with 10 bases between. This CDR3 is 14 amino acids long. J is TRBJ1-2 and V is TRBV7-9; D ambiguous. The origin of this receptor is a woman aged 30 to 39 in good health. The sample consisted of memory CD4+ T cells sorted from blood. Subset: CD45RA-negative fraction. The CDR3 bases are TGTGCCAGCAGCTTAGCAGGGCCCGGTTATGGCTACACCTTC. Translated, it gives CASSLAGPGYGYTF.